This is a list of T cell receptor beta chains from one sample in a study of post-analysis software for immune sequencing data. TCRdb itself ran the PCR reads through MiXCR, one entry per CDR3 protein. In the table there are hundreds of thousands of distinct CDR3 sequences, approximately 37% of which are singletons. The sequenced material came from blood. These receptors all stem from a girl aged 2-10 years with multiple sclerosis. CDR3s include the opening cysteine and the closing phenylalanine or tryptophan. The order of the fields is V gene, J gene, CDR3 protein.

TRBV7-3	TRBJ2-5	CASSLAGGREAQYF
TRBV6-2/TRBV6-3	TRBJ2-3	CASSYSVVAATDTQYF
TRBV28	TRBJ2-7	CASRSRAPLSSYEQYF
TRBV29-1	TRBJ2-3	CSVDMAADTQYF
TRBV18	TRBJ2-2	CASSPTRGRRTGELFF
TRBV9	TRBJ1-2	CASSVRSGYGYTF
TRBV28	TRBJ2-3	CASRGGATDTQYF
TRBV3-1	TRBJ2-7	CASSQDRGDKSYGQYF
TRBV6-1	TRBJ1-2	CASSAGTTNYGYTF
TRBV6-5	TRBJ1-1	CASSYSYQGYGGVSTEAFF
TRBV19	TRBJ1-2	CASWSSQVVSRYGYTF
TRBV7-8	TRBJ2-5	CATSGGRLETQYF
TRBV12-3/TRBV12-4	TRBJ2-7	CASSQGRRWEQYF
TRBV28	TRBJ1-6	CASSTGTRYSPLHF
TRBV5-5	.	CASSLPVLNYEQYF
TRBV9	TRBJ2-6	CAGSFQGGQTVLTF
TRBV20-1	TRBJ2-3	CSARDEAGTTGTDTQYF
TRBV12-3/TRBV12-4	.	CASSATQGWRNIQYF
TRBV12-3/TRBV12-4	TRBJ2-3	CASSLVEIVGDTQYF
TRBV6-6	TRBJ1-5	CASSTGLYGPQHF
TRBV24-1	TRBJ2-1	CATSELSAPSYNEQFF
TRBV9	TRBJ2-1	CASSSLGGVLPNEQFF
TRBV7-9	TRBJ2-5	CASSLVSETQYF
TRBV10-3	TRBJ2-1	CAISEVADNEQFF
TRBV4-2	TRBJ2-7	CASSQDQSSLSLDYEQYF
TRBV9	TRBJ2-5	CASSVGAPYQETQYF
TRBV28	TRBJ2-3	CASSQLSTGSTDTQYF
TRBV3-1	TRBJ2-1	CASSPREGWNEQFF
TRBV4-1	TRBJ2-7	CASSQKGYYEQYF
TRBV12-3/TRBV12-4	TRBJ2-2	CASSFGSGPGTGELFF
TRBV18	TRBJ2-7	CASSPATDSRVYF
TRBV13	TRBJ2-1	CASSPGEGARRSSYNEQFF
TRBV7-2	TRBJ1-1	CASSPRPDTEAFF